One TCR beta chain is described in this entry. The same CDR3 also results from other DNA sequences found in this sample. This entry belongs to a study of cytomegalovirus exposure and HLA in healthy donors. The PCR had 60 Vbeta and 13 Jbeta primers. The repertoire was sequenced with immunoSEQ multiplex PCR; TCRdb's copy has only in-frame clones and lacks some. The sample shows 140,000 to 150,000 clones, over 75% of them seen only once. Unmatched junction bases numbered 5, after V lost 1 base and J lost 4 bases. Germline V gene lookup returns CDR1 SSHAT and CDR2 FNYEAQ (reference sequence). This CDR3 has 15 residues.

The rearrangement joins TRBV7-7 to TRBJ2-7; 9 positions agree with TRBD1. The specimen sequenced was PBMCs. The clonotype comes from a man aged 35 to 55 in good health and CMV-seronegative. CDR3 region: CASSLGGQGGYEQYF. CDR3 nucleotide sequence: TGTGCCAGCAGCTTAGGGGGACAGGGCGGGTACGAGCAGTACTTC.